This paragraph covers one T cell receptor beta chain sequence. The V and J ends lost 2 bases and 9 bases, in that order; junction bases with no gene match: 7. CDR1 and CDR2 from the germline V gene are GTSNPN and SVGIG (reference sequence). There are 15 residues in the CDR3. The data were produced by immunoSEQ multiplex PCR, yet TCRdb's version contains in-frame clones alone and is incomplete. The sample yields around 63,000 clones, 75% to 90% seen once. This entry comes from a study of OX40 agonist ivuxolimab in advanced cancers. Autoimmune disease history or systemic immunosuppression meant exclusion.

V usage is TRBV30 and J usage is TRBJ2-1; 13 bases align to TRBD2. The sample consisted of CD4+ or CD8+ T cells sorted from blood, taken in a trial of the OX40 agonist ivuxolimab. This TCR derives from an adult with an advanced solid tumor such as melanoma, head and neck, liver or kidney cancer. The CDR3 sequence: CAWSTGLAGAGEQFF. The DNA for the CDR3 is TGTGCCTGGAGTACTGGACTAGCGGGAGCCGGTGAGCAGTTCTTC.